A selection of T cell receptor beta chains follows, all from one sample in a study of cytomegalovirus exposure and HLA in healthy donors. Here immunoSEQ multiplex PCR was the method, and the copy in TCRdb shows in-frame clones only, minus some. This table holds around 140,000 clones, around 80% found once. Sequenced sample: PBMCs. Receptors were obtained from a man aged 35-49 years in good health and CMV-seropositive. The CDR3 runs from the conserved cysteine through the conserved F or W. The D gene is left open where the match is weak. Some rows mark clone size as missing; the rest say once, few, many or name a class of expanded clone.

V gene: TRBV5-4; D gene: .; clone size: .; J gene: TRBJ2-6; CDR3 length: 15; CDR3 DNA: TGTGCCAGCAGCTTGGGGGGGCCTGGGGCCAACGTCCTGACTTTC; CDR3 protein: CASSLGGPGANVLTF
V gene: TRBV7-9; D gene: .; clone size: .; J gene: TRBJ1-1; CDR3 length: 13; CDR3 DNA: TGTGCCAGCAGCTTACTGGGGGGTGAAGAGGCTTTCTTT; CDR3 protein: CASSLLGGEEAFF
V gene: TRBV4-2; D gene: .; clone size: .; J gene: TRBJ1-4; CDR3 length: 13; CDR3 DNA: TGTGCCAGCAGCCACGCGGTTAATGAAAAACTGTTTTTT; CDR3 protein: CASSHAVNEKLFF
V gene: TRBV5-6; D gene: .; clone size: .; J gene: TRBJ2-5; CDR3 length: 13; CDR3 DNA: TGTGCCAGCAGCTTGGCCACAGAAGAGACCCAGTACTTC; CDR3 protein: CASSLATEETQYF
V gene: TRBV28; D gene: TRBD1; clone size: .; J gene: TRBJ1-4; CDR3 length: 13; CDR3 DNA: TGTGCCAGCAGTTCTTCCGGGACAGTAGGGGTGTTTTTT; CDR3 protein: CASSSSGTVGVFF
V gene: TRBV9; D gene: .; clone size: .; J gene: TRBJ2-1; CDR3 length: 15; CDR3 DNA: TGTGCCAGCAGCGTCCGGGGGAGCTCCTACAATGAGCAGTTCTTC; CDR3 protein: CASSVRGSSYNEQFF
V gene: TRBV19; D gene: TRBD1; clone size: .; J gene: TRBJ2-6; CDR3 length: 17; CDR3 DNA: TGTGCCAGTACCAAGACAGGGGTTGGCTCTGGGGCCAACGTCCTGACTTTC; CDR3 protein: CASTKTGVGSGANVLTF
V gene: TRBV21-1; D gene: .; clone size: .; J gene: TRBJ2-7; CDR3 length: 14; CDR3 DNA: TGTGCCAGCAGCGGACACCCGAACCCCTACGAGCAGTACTTC; CDR3 protein: CASSGHPNPYEQYF
V gene: TRBV10-3; D gene: .; clone size: .; J gene: TRBJ2-2; CDR3 length: 17; CDR3 DNA: TGTGCCATCAGCGGGGTCATTGGAGGCCGGGTCGGCGGGGAGCTGTTTTTT; CDR3 protein: CAISGVIGGRVGGELFF
V gene: TRBV6-5; D gene: TRBD2; clone size: .; J gene: TRBJ2-1; CDR3 length: 14; CDR3 DNA: TGTGCCAGCAACGGTGCGGGAGAAGGTGATGAGCAGTTCTTC; CDR3 protein: CASNGAGEGDEQFF
V gene: TRBV18; D gene: TRBD2; clone size: .; J gene: TRBJ2-2; CDR3 length: 17; CDR3 DNA: TGTGCCAGCTCACCTAGCGGGAGGCTCGGTAACACCGGGGAGCTGTTTTTT; CDR3 protein: CASSPSGRLGNTGELFF
V gene: TRBV5-1; D gene: TRBD2; clone size: medium-sized; J gene: TRBJ2-1; CDR3 length: 15; CDR3 DNA: TGCGCCAGCAGCTCATTAACGGGAGGGGTTAATGAGCAGTTCTTC; CDR3 protein: CASSSLTGGVNEQFF
V gene: TRBV18; D gene: .; clone size: .; J gene: TRBJ2-1; CDR3 length: 13; CDR3 DNA: TGTGCCAGCTCTCTGACATCTAACAATGAGCAGTTCTTC; CDR3 protein: CASSLTSNNEQFF
V gene: TRBV28; D gene: TRBD1; clone size: .; J gene: TRBJ1-5; CDR3 length: 16; CDR3 DNA: TGTGCCAGCAGTTTCCTACAGGGGCTCCTCAATCAGCCCCAGCATTTT; CDR3 protein: CASSFLQGLLNQPQHF
V gene: TRBV30; D gene: .; clone size: .; J gene: TRBJ2-3; CDR3 length: 14; CDR3 DNA: TGTGCCTGGGTGGCGGCAGGGCCCCCGTATACGCAGTATTTT; CDR3 protein: CAWVAAGPPYTQYF
V gene: TRBV27; D gene: .; clone size: .; J gene: TRBJ1-1; CDR3 length: 12; CDR3 DNA: TGTGCCAGCCGACCAGCGGGAACTGAAGCTTTCTTT; CDR3 protein: CASRPAGTEAFF
V gene: TRBV6-5; D gene: TRBD2; clone size: .; J gene: TRBJ2-3; CDR3 length: 14; CDR3 DNA: TGTGCCAGCAGTTACTTAACTAGCGGGAGTACGCAGTATTTT; CDR3 protein: CASSYLTSGSTQYF
V gene: TRBV4-3; D gene: .; clone size: few; J gene: TRBJ2-7; CDR3 length: 13; CDR3 DNA: TGCGCCAGCAGCCAAGAAACCCGGAGGGAGCAGTACTTC; CDR3 protein: CASSQETRREQYF
V gene: TRBV19; D gene: .; clone size: .; J gene: TRBJ1-4; CDR3 length: 13; CDR3 DNA: TGTGCCAGTAACCCCTCGTGGGCGGAAAAACTGTTTTTT; CDR3 protein: CASNPSWAEKLFF